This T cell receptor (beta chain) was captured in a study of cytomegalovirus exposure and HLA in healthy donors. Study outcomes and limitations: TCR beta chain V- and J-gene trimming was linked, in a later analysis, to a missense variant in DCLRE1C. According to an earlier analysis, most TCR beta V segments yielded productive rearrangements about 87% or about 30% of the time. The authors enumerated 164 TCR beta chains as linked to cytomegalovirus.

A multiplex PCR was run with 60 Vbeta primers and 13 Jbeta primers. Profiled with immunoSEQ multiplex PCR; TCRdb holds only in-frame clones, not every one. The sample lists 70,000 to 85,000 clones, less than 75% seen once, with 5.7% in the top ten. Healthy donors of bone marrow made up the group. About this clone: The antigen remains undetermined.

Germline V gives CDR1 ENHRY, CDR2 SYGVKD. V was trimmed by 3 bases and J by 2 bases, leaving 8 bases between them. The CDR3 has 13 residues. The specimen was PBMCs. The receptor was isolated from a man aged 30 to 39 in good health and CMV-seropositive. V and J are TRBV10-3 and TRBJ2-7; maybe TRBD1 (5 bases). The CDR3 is CAISDLQAYEQYF. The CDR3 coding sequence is TGTGCCATCAGTGATTTACAGGCCTACGAGCAGTACTTC.